Below, one T cell receptor (beta chain) is given with its context. Its antigen remains unknown. From the germline J gene comes the end of the CDR3, since the read stops 3 residues before it. Generated by immunoSEQ multiplex PCR, the TCRdb table keeps only in-frame clones and is missing some. The table lists approximately 31,000 clones. CDR3 length: 11 residues. Looked up from germline, CDR1 is KGHSH and CDR2 is LQKENI. The sample comes from a study of Tregs in tolerant kidney transplant recipients. General observations from the study: Tregs expanded with activated donor B cells seemed most donor-specific. Donor-specific Treg expansion exceeded global Treg expansion in tolerant patients, suggesting antigen drive.

The chain recombines TRBV18 with TRBJ1-2, with D hard to call. This clonotype was sampled from a human donor who received a combined kidney and bone marrow transplant. The sequenced sample was CD8+ T cells from blood, obtained before the transplant. The CDR3 here is CASSPGLGYTF. Incomplete CDR3 DNA: TGTGCCAGCTCACCAGGGCTCGGC. The complete variable domain, with remaining parts taken from reference TRBV18 and TRBJ1-2, reads NAGVMQNPRHLVRRRGQEARLRCSPMKGHSHVYWYRQLPEEGLKFMVYLQKENIIDESGMPKERFSAEFPKEGPSILRIQQVVRGDSAAYFCASSPGLGYTFGSGTRLTVV.